This T cell receptor beta chain was recovered during a study of blood T cell repertoires in COVID-19. Seattle cases were enrolled at active infection and followed longitudinally. Authors' analysis steps: Using reference gene primer amplification, nucleated cell counts were estimated. Repertoires were generated with immunoSEQ multiplex PCR, while TCRdb's copy carries only in-frame clones and drops some. The V and J calls and clone size come from that table; D and trimming were worked out from the DNA. The sample includes approximately 49,000 clones, about four fifths of them seen just once. The ends were cut back, 6 bases at V and 6 bases at J, with 18 bases in the middle. Germline assignment: CDR1 LGHDT and CDR2 YNNKEL (reference sequence). This CDR3 comprises 14 residues.

This TCR was sampled from a woman older than 75 with COVID-19, enrolled during active disease. V usage is TRBV3-1 (or the pseudogene TRBV3-2) and J usage is TRBJ2-7; perhaps TRBD1 as D (6 bases). Sequencing was performed on peripheral blood. The CDR3 loop is CASRDSIMVGEQYF. In DNA, the CDR3 is TGTGCCAGCAGGGACAGTATAATGGTGGGCGAGCAGTACTTC.